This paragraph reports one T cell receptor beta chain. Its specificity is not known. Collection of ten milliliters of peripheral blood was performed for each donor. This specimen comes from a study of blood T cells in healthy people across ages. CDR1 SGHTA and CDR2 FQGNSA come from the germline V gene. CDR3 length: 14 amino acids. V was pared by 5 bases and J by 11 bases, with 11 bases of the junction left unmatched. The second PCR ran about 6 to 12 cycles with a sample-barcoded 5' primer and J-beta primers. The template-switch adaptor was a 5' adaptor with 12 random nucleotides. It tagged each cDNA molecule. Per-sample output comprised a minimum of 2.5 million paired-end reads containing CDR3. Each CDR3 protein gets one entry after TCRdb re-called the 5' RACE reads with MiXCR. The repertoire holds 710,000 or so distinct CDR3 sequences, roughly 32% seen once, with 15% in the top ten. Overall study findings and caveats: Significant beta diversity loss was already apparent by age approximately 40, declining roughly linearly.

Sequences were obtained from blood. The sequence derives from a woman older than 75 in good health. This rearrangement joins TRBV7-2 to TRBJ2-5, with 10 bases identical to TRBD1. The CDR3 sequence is CASSQDRGLREQYF. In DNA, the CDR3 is TGTGCCAGCAGCCAAGACAGGGGGCTCAGAGAGCAGTACTTC.